This TCR beta chain was sequenced during a study of beta chain features in type 1 diabetes. At the level of the study: Age and gender were similar between patients and healthy donors, as were cell yields.

Germline lookup yields CDR1 SGHVS and CDR2 FNYEAQ. V dropped 5 bases and J dropped 4; count of bases not matched to a gene: 6. CDR3 length: 15 amino acids. Overall study findings and caveats: Among type 1 diabetes patients, VDJ junctions had fewer insertions and more deletions. Moderately but significantly shorter TCRB CDR3s were found in Type 1 diabetes patients in all four CD4+ subsets.

The investigators reverse transcribed all of the isolated RNA, so they sequenced expressed TCRB transcripts. For naive, central memory and regulatory T cell samples, reads averaged around 3.8 million. Assay: immunoSEQ multiplex PCR; the TCRdb copy retains only in-frame clones and omits some. The table has approximately 150,000 clones, approximately 13% seen once; the top ten hold less than 1.5%. Turning to this clone: Its antigen is undetermined.

The sequenced sample consisted of central memory CD4+ T cells from blood. The V call is TRBV7-6, the J call TRBJ2-2; 8 bases agree with TRBD1. This clonotype was obtained from a man younger than 35 with type 1 diabetes. DNA for the CDR3: TGTGCCAGCAGCCCGGGACAGGTCGGCACCGGGGAGCTGTTTTTT. Amino acid sequence: CASSPGQVGTGELFF.